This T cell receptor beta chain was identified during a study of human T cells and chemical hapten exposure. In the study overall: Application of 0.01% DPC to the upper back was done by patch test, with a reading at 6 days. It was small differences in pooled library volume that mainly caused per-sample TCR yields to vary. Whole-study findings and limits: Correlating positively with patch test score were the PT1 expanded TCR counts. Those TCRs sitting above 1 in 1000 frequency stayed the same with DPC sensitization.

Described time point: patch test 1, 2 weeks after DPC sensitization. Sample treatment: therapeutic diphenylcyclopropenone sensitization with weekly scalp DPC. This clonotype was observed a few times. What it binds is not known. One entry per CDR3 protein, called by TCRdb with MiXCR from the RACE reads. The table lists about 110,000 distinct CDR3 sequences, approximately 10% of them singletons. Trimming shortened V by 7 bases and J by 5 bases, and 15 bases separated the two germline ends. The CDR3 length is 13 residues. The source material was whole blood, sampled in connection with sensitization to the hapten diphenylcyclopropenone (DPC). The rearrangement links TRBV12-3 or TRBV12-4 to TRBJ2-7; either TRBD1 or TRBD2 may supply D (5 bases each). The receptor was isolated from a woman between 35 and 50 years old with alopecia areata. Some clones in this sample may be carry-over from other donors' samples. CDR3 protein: CASTQAGTHEQYF. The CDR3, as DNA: TGTGCCAGCACTCAAGCCGGGACGCACGAGCAGTACTTC.